A selection of T cell receptor beta chains follows, all from one sample in a study of post-analysis software for immune sequencing data. TCRdb re-called the PCR reads with MiXCR, one entry per CDR3 protein. The sample lists approximately 660,000 distinct CDR3 sequences, approximately 59% seen once, with approximately 11% in the top ten. Sequenced sample: blood. Receptors were obtained from a girl aged 2 to 10 with multiple sclerosis. Each CDR3 is given with its conserved first and last residue. Fields, in order: V gene, clone size, J gene, D gene, CDR3 protein, CDR3 DNA. The D gene is left open where the match is weak. For some rows the clone size is stated as once, few or many, or as a class when expanded; others skip it.

v_gene: TRBV20-1; abundance: -; j_gene: TRBJ2-3; d_gene: TRBD2; CDR3aa: CSVFISWPSGTRLEDTQYF; CDR3nt: TGCAGTGTATTTATATCCTGGCCTAGCGGAACCCGGTTGGAGGATACGCAGTATTTT
v_gene: TRBV5-1; abundance: -; j_gene: TRBJ1-5; d_gene: -; CDR3aa: CASSVDFNNQPQHF; CDR3nt: TGCGCCAGCAGCGTCGACTTCAACAATCAGCCCCAGCATTTT
v_gene: TRBV2; abundance: -; j_gene: TRBJ2-4; d_gene: TRBD2; CDR3aa: CASSVLSAGDEQYF; CDR3nt: TGTGCCAGCAGTGTACTATCCGCGGGGGATGAGCAGTACTTC
v_gene: TRBV5-1; abundance: -; j_gene: TRBJ2-7; d_gene: TRBD2; CDR3aa: CASSLTSGMAEQYF; CDR3nt: TGCGCCAGCAGCTTGACTAGCGGGATGGCCGAGCAGTACTTC
v_gene: TRBV6-6; abundance: -; j_gene: TRBJ2-5; d_gene: TRBD2; CDR3aa: CASSYSIAGKRETQYF; CDR3nt: TGTGCCAGCAGTTACTCGATAGCGGGGAAGAGAGAGACCCAGTACTTC
v_gene: TRBV20-1; abundance: few; j_gene: TRBJ2-3; d_gene: -; CDR3aa: CSAHTSDRVGQGDTQYF; CDR3nt: TGCAGTGCTCATACTTCGGACAGAGTTGGACAAGGAGATACGCAGTATTTT
v_gene: TRBV2; abundance: -; j_gene: TRBJ2-5; d_gene: -; CDR3aa: CASSDRSGTETQYF; CDR3nt: TGTGCCAGCAGTGATCGGAGTGGAACGGAGACCCAGTACTTC
v_gene: TRBV5-1; abundance: -; j_gene: TRBJ1-1; d_gene: -; CDR3aa: CASRANLNTEAFF; CDR3nt: TGCGCCAGCAGGGCAAACCTGAACACTGAAGCTTTCTTT
v_gene: TRBV6-5; abundance: -; j_gene: TRBJ1-2; d_gene: -; CDR3aa: CASSYSRTNGYGYTF; CDR3nt: TGTGCCAGCAGTTACTCACGGACTAACGGCTATGGCTACACCTTC
v_gene: TRBV6-6; abundance: -; j_gene: TRBJ2-5; d_gene: TRBD2; CDR3aa: CASSLGLPGETQYF; CDR3nt: TGTGCCAGCAGTTTGGGACTACCGGGTGAGACCCAGTACTTC
v_gene: TRBV20-1; abundance: -; j_gene: TRBJ2-7; d_gene: TRBD1; CDR3aa: CSASPGQGATYEQYF; CDR3nt: TGCAGTGCTAGCCCGGGACAGGGGGCGACATACGAGCAGTACTTC
v_gene: TRBV15; abundance: few; j_gene: TRBJ2-1; d_gene: TRBD2; CDR3aa: CATSREISGRGGEQFF; CDR3nt: TGTGCCACCAGCAGAGAGATTAGCGGGAGAGGGGGTGAGCAGTTCTTC
v_gene: TRBV20-1; abundance: few; j_gene: TRBJ1-2; d_gene: -; CDR3aa: CSAARPNYGYTF; CDR3nt: TGCAGTGCGGCCAGGCCTAACTATGGCTACACCTTC
v_gene: TRBV28; abundance: few; j_gene: TRBJ1-4; d_gene: TRBD1; CDR3aa: CASSHPGQGGEKLFF; CDR3nt: TGTGCCAGCAGTCATCCGGGACAGGGCGGAGAAAAACTGTTTTTT
v_gene: TRBV29-1; abundance: -; j_gene: TRBJ2-2; d_gene: -; CDR3aa: CSVVGAGGELFF; CDR3nt: TGCAGCGTTGTCGGGGCTGGCGGGGAGCTGTTTTTT
v_gene: TRBV19; abundance: -; j_gene: TRBJ2-3; d_gene: TRBD1; CDR3aa: CASRDRSTDTQYF; CDR3nt: TGTGCCAGCCGGGACAGGAGCACAGATACGCAGTATTTT
v_gene: TRBV4-3; abundance: -; j_gene: TRBJ2-3; d_gene: -; CDR3aa: CASSQGGGVGAQYF; CDR3nt: TGCGCCAGCAGCCAGGGCGGCGGGGTCGGGGCGCAGTATTTT
v_gene: TRBV30; abundance: -; j_gene: TRBJ1-2; d_gene: -; CDR3aa: CAWSVSLPGAAGGYTF; CDR3nt: TGTGCCTGGAGTGTTAGTTTGCCAGGGGCGGCTGGCGGCTACACCTTC
v_gene: TRBV10-3; abundance: few; j_gene: TRBJ1-5; d_gene: -; CDR3aa: CAISDPGRGNQPQHF; CDR3nt: TGTGCCATCAGTGACCCCGGACGGGGTAATCAGCCCCAGCATTTT
v_gene: TRBV7-9; abundance: -; j_gene: TRBJ2-2; d_gene: TRBD1; CDR3aa: CASSLADREELFF; CDR3nt: TGTGCCAGCAGCTTAGCCGACAGGGAGGAGCTGTTTTTT
v_gene: TRBV12-3/TRBV12-4; abundance: -; j_gene: TRBJ2-1; d_gene: TRBD1; CDR3aa: CASSEPSTGPKHNEQFF; CDR3nt: TGTGCCAGCAGTGAACCCTCGACAGGGCCGAAACACAATGAGCAGTTCTTC
v_gene: TRBV5-1; abundance: many; j_gene: TRBJ1-1; d_gene: -; CDR3aa: CASSLEGTEAFF; CDR3nt: TGCGCCAGCAGCTTGGAGGGCACTGAAGCTTTCTTT
v_gene: TRBV6-6; abundance: few; j_gene: TRBJ2-2; d_gene: TRBD2; CDR3aa: CASGSAGGTGELFF; CDR3nt: TGTGCCAGCGGGTCGGCGGGAGGTACCGGGGAGCTGTTTTTT
v_gene: TRBV6-5; abundance: few; j_gene: TRBJ2-5; d_gene: TRBD1; CDR3aa: CASSWSGQGARDQYF; CDR3nt: TGTGCCAGCAGTTGGAGCGGCCAGGGGGCCAGAGACCAGTACTTC
v_gene: TRBV6-6; abundance: -; j_gene: TRBJ2-5; d_gene: -; CDR3aa: CASGGGTLETQYF; CDR3nt: TGTGCCAGCGGGGGCGGCACCCTAGAGACCCAGTACTTC
v_gene: TRBV6-5; abundance: few; j_gene: TRBJ2-3; d_gene: TRBD2; CDR3aa: CASSLAGGPGRTRSTDTQYF; CDR3nt: TGTGCCAGCAGTTTAGCGGGAGGGCCGGGCCGGACCCGTAGCACAGATACGCAGTATTTT
v_gene: TRBV29-1; abundance: -; j_gene: TRBJ1-2; d_gene: -; CDR3aa: CSALTNYGYTF; CDR3nt: TGCAGCGCACTCACTAACTATGGCTACACCTTC
v_gene: TRBV28; abundance: -; j_gene: TRBJ1-2; d_gene: -; CDR3aa: CASSFPRHAVYGYTF; CDR3nt: TGTGCCAGCAGTTTCCCTAGGCATGCCGTCTATGGCTACACCTTC
v_gene: TRBV2; abundance: few; j_gene: TRBJ2-1; d_gene: TRBD1; CDR3aa: CASSPGQPTNEQFF; CDR3nt: TGTGCCAGCAGTCCGGGACAGCCTACGAATGAGCAGTTCTTC
v_gene: TRBV4-1; abundance: -; j_gene: TRBJ2-1; d_gene: -; CDR3aa: CASSQGQAGASSYNEQFF; CDR3nt: TGCGCCAGCAGCCAAGGTCAGGCGGGGGCAAGCTCCTACAATGAGCAGTTCTTC
v_gene: TRBV7-2; abundance: few; j_gene: TRBJ1-1; d_gene: -; CDR3aa: CASSFSGNTNTEAFF; CDR3nt: TGTGCCAGCAGTTTTTCCGGGAATACCAACACTGAAGCTTTCTTT
v_gene: TRBV7-7; abundance: -; j_gene: TRBJ2-5; d_gene: -; CDR3aa: CASSLPDETQYF; CDR3nt: TGTGCTAGCAGCCTCCCAGACGAGACCCAGTACTTC